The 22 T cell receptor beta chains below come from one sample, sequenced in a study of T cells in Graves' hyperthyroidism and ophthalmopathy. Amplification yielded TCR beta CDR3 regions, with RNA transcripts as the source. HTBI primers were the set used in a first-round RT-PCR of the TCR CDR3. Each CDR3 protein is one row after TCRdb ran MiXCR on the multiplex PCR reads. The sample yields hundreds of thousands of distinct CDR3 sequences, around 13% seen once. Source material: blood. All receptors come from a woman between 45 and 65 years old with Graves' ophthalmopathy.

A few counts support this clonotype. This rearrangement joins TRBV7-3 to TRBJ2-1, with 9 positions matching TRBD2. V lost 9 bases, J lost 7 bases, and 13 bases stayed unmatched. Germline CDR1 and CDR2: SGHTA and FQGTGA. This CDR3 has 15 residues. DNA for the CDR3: TGTGCCAGTCCTGCTCCAGCGGGAGGTTGGAATGAGCAGTTCTTC. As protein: CASPAPAGGWNEQFF. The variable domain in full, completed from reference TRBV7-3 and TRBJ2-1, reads GAGVSQTPSNKVTEKGKYVELRCDPISGHTALYWYRQSLGQGPEFLIYFQGTGAADDSGLPNDRFFAVRPEGSVSTLKIQRTERGDSAVYLCASPAPAGGWNEQFFGPGTRLTVL.

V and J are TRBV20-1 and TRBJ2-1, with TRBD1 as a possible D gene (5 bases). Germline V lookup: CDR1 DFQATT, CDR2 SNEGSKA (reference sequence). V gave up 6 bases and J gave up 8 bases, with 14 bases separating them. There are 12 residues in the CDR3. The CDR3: CSALGHRDEQFF. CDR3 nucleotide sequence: TGCAGTGCCCTTGGACATAGGGATGAGCAGTTCTTC.

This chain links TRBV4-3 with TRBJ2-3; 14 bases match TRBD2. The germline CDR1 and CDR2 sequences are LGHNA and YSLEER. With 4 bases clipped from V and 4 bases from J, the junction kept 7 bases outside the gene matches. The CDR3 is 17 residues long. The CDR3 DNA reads TGCGCCAGCAGCCCAGGACTAGCGGGAGGTAAAGCAGATACGCAGTATTTT. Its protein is CASSPGLAGGKADTQYF.

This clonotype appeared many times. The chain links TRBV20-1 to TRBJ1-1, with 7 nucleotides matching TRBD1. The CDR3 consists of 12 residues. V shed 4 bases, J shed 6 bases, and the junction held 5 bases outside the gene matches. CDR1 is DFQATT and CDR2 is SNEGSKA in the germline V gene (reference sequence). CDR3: CSATGQVPEAFF. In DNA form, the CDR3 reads TGCAGTGCTACCGGACAGGTTCCTGAAGCTTTCTTT.

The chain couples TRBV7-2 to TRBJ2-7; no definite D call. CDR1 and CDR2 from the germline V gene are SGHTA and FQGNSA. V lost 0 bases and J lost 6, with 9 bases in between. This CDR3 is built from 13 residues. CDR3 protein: CASSLALQTEQYF. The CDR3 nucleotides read TGTGCCAGCAGCTTAGCTTTGCAAACCGAGCAGTACTTC.

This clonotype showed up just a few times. The CDR3 nucleotides read TGCAGCGCCCGAACCCAATCCGGGGCCCAGTACTTC. Protein sequence: CSARTQSGAQYF. V and J are TRBV29-1 and TRBJ2-5; D is possibly TRBD2 (5 bases). The ends were cut back, 7 bases at V and 9 bases at J, with 18 bases in the middle. Germline V gives CDR1 SQVTM, CDR2 ANQGSEA. The CDR3 consists of 12 residues.

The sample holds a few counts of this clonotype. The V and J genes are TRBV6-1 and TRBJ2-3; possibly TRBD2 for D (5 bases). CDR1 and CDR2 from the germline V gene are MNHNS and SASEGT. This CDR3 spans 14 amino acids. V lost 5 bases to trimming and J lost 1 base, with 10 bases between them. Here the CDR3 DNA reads TGTGCCAGCAGTTCTTGGCGGGGCACAGATACGCAGTATTTT. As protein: CASSSWRGTDTQYF.

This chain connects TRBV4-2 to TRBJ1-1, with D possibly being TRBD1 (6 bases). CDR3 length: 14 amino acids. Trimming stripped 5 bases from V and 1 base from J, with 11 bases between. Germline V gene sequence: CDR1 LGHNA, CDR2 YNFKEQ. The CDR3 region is CASSVPGQNTEAFF. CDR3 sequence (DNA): TGTGCCAGCAGCGTACCGGGACAGAACACTGAAGCTTTCTTT.

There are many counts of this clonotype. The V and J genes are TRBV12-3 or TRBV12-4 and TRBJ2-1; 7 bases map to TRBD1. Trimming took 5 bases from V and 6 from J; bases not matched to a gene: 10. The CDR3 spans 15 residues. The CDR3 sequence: CASSADRVRPNEQFF. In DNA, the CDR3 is TGTGCCAGCAGTGCAGACAGGGTAAGGCCCAATGAGCAGTTCTTC.

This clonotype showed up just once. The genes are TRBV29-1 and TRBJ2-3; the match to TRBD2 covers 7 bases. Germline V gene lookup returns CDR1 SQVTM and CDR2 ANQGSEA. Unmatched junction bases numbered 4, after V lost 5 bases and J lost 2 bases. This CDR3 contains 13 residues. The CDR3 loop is CSVRGVVTDTQYF. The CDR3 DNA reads TGCAGCGTTCGGGGGGTAGTCACAGATACGCAGTATTTT.

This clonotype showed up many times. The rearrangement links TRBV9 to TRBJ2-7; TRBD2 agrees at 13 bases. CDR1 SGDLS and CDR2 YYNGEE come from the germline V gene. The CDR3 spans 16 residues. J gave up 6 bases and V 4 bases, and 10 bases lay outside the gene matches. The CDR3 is CASSLGLAGEGGEQYF. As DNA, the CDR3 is TGTGCCAGCAGCCTAGGACTAGCGGGAGAGGGTGGCGAGCAGTACTTC.

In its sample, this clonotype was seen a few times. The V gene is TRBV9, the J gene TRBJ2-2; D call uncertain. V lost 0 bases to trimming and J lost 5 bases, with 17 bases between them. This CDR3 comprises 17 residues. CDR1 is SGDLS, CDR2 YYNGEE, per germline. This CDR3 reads CASSVVRTPRRTGELFF. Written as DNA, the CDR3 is TGTGCCAGCAGCGTAGTTAGGACCCCGAGGCGGACCGGGGAGCTGTTTTTT.

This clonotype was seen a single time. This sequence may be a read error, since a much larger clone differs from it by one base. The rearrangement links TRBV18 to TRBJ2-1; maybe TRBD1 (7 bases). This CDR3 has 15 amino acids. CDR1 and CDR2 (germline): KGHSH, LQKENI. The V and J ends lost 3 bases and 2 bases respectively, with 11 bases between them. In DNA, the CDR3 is TGTGCCAGCTCACCGGGGGGACAGACCTACAATGAGCAGTTCTTC. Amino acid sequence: CASSPGGQTYNEQFF.

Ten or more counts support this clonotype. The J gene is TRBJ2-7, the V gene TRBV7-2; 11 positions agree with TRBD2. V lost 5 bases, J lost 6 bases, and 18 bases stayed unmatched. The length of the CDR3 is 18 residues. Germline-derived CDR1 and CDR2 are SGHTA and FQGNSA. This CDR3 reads CASSPRLSGRANTVEQYF. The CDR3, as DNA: TGTGCCAGCAGCCCCCGGCTTAGCGGGAGGGCCAATACAGTCGAGCAGTACTTC.

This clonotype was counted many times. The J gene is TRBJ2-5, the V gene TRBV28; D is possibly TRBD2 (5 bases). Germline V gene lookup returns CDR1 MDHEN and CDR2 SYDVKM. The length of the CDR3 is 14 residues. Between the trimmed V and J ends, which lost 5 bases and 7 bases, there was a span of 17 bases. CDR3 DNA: TGTGCCAGCAGTCCCGCCCGGGATAAGGGGACCCAGTACTTC. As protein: CASSPARDKGTQYF.

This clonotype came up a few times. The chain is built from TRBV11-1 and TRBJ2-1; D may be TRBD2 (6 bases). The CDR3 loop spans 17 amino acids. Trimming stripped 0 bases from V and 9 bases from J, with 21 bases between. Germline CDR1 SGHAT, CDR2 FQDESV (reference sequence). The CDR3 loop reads CASSLARRVAPLGEQFF. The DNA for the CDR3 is TGTGCCAGCAGCTTAGCGAGGAGGGTGGCCCCTCTCGGTGAGCAGTTCTTC.

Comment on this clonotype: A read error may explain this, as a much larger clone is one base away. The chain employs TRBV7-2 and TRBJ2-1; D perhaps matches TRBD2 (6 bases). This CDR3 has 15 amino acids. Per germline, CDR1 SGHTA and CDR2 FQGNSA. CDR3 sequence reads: CASSLELASAHEQLF. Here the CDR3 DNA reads TGTGCCAGCAGCTTAGAACTAGCATCCGCTCATGAGCAGCTCTTC.

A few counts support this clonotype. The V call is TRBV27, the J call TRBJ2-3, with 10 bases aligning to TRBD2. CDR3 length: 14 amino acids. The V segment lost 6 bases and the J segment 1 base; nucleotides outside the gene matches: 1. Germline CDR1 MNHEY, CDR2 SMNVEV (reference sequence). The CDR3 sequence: CASRLAGRTDTQYF. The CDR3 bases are TGTGCCAGCAGACTAGCGGGGCGCACAGATACGCAGTATTTT.

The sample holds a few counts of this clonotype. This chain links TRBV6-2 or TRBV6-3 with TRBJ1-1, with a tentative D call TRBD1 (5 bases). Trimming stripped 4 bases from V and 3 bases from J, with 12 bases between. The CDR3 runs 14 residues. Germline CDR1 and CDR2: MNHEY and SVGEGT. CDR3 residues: CASSSGGEYTEAFF. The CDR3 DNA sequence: TGTGCCAGCAGTTCTGGGGGAGAGTACACTGAAGCTTTCTTT.

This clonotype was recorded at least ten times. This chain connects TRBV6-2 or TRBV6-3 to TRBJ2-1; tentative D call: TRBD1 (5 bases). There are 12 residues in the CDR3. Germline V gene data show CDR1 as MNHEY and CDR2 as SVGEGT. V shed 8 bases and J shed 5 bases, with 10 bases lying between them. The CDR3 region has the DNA TGTGCCAGCTGGCAGGGAAACAATGAGCAGTTCTTC. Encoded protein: CASWQGNNEQFF.

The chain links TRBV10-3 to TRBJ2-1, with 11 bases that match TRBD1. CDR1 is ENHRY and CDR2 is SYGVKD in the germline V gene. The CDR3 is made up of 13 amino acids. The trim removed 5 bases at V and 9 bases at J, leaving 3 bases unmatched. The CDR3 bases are TGTGCCATCAGTTGGACAGGGGGCCCTGAGCAGTTCTTC. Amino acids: CAISWTGGPEQFF.

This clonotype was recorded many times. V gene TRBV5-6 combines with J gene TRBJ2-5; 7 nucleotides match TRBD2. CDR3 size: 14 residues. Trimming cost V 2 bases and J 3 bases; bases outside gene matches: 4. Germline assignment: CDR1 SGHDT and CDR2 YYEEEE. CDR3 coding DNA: TGTGCCAGCAGCTTTCCTAGCGGAGAAGAGACCCAGTACTTC. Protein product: CASSFPSGEETQYF.